This is a list of T cell receptor beta chains from one sample in a study of blood T cells in healthy people across ages. TCRdb reprocessed the 5' RACE reads via MiXCR and lists one record per CDR3 protein. In the table there are approximately 800,000 distinct CDR3 sequences, 60% to 80% of which are singletons. Input material: blood. Receptors were obtained from a man aged 25 to 40 in good health. Both conserved end residues are part of each CDR3. Each record gives: J gene, V gene, clone size, D gene, CDR3 protein, CDR3 DNA. The D gene is left open where the match is weak. Size is omitted from some rows. Given values are once, few, many or a class for expanded clones.

>TRBJ2-7|TRBV12-3/TRBV12-4|few|-
CASRSNVRNEQYF
TGTGCCAGCAGGTCAAACGTTCGGAACGAGCAGTACTTC
>TRBJ2-5|TRBV4-1|once|-
CASSQIGDLGETQYF
TGCGCCAGCAGCCAAATCGGGGATTTGGGAGAGACCCAGTACTTC
>TRBJ2-3|TRBV29-1|-|TRBD2
CSVALAASTDTQYF
TGCAGCGTAGCTCTAGCGGCTAGCACAGATACGCAGTATTTT
>TRBJ2-3|TRBV6-5|-|TRBD1
CASTALGTGTDTQYF
TGTGCCAGCACCGCGTTAGGGACAGGCACAGATACGCAGTATTTT
>TRBJ2-3|TRBV5-1|-|-
CASRLGVGNTDTQYF
TGCGCCAGCAGGTTGGGAGTAGGGAACACAGATACGCAGTATTTT
>TRBJ2-3|TRBV29-1|few|TRBD1
CSVGDRDQDTQYF
TGCAGCGTTGGAGACAGGGATCAAGATACGCAGTATTTT
>TRBJ2-5|TRBV15|-|-
CATSRGRGDGNQETQYF
TGTGCCACCAGCAGGGGTAGAGGGGATGGCAACCAAGAGACCCAGTACTTC
>TRBJ1-5|TRBV24-1|-|-
CATERARRHF
TGTGCCACAGAAAGGGCCCGCCGGCATTTT
>TRBJ1-2|TRBV4-3|-|-
CASSQEGDALTGGYTF
TGCGCCAGCAGCCAAGAGGGGGACGCCCTAACGGGTGGCTACACCTTC
>TRBJ2-1|TRBV5-1|once|-
CASSLERNKQFF
TGCGCCAGCAGCTTGGAGAGGAATAAGCAGTTCTTC
>TRBJ2-3|TRBV11-2|-|-
CASSLDPLYLGSTQYF
TGTGCCAGCAGCTTAGACCCTCTTTATTTAGGAAGTACGCAGTATTTT
>TRBJ2-1|TRBV29-1|-|TRBD1
CSVERTGANEQFF
TGCAGCGTTGAGAGGACAGGGGCCAATGAGCAGTTCTTC
>TRBJ1-6|TRBV7-2|-|-
CASSPPGSSPLHF
TGTGCCAGCAGCCCCCCGGGAAGCTCACCCCTCCACTTT
>TRBJ2-7|TRBV10-3|-|TRBD1
CAISESETGGSYGQYF
TGTGCCATCAGTGAGTCGGAGACAGGGGGCTCCTACGGGCAGTACTTC
>TRBJ2-5|TRBV7-2|-|-
CASSLWKGLETQYF
TGTGCCAGCAGCTTATGGAAGGGATTGGAGACCCAGTACTTC
>TRBJ1-5|TRBV9|-|-
CASSVGPAGVKHF
TGTGCCAGCAGCGTAGGTCCCGCAGGCGTGAAGCATTTT
>TRBJ1-1|TRBV28|-|TRBD1
CASSLDRVGRLNTEAFF
TGTGCCAGCAGTTTAGACAGGGTCGGGAGATTGAACACTGAAGCTTTCTTT
>TRBJ1-2|TRBV7-9|-|TRBD1
CASSLPTGGGGGYTF
TGTGCCAGCAGCTTACCTACAGGGGGCGGAGGAGGCTACACCTTC
>TRBJ2-7|TRBV7-9|-|-
CASSSGSSGAFEQYF
TGTGCCAGCAGCTCGGGATCATCGGGAGCATTCGAGCAGTACTTC
>TRBJ1-6|TRBV7-3|-|-
CASSLAYNSPLHF
TGTGCCAGCAGCTTAGCGTATAATTCACCCCTCCACTTT
>TRBJ2-7|TRBV9|-|-
CASSVATGGGYEQYF
TGTGCCAGCAGCGTAGCTACAGGGGGGGGTTACGAGCAGTACTTC
>TRBJ2-1|TRBV4-2|-|TRBD2
CASSPSTSGGQNEQFF
TGTGCCAGCAGCCCGAGTACTAGCGGGGGACAAAATGAGCAGTTCTTC
>TRBJ1-1|TRBV3-1|few|-
CASSQDPYTEAFF
TGTGCCAGCAGCCAAGACCCCTACACTGAAGCTTTCTTT
>TRBJ2-6|TRBV27|-|-
CASSLLHLMDSGANVLTF
TGTGCCAGCAGTTTACTCCATTTGATGGACAGTGGGGCCAACGTCCTGACTTTC
>TRBJ2-1|TRBV6-2/TRBV6-3|few|-
CASSYWGPSNEQFF
TGTGCCAGCAGTTACTGGGGGCCCTCCAATGAGCAGTTCTTC
>TRBJ2-7|TRBV15|-|-
CATSREQGGYEQYF
TGTGCCACCAGCAGAGAACAGGGAGGTTACGAGCAGTACTTC
>TRBJ2-7|TRBV5-3|-|-
CARSYLTLRRFNYEQYF
TGTGCCAGAAGCTATTTAACCCTGCGGAGGTTCAACTACGAGCAGTACTTC
>TRBJ2-1|TRBV6-5|few|-
CASSLGWEQFF
TGTGCCAGCAGTCTGGGGTGGGAGCAGTTCTTC
>TRBJ2-7|TRBV20-1|-|-
CSASAGQPYEQYF
TGCAGTGCCAGCGCAGGACAGCCCTACGAGCAGTACTTC
>TRBJ2-5|TRBV5-1|-|-
CASSMTGTYEETQYF
TGCGCCAGCAGCATGACCGGGACCTATGAAGAGACCCAGTACTTC
>TRBJ2-2|TRBV10-2|-|-
CASSESGLNTGELFF
TGCGCCAGCAGTGAGAGCGGACTGAACACCGGGGAGCTGTTTTTT
>TRBJ2-7|TRBV5-5|-|-
CASGTNRAEQYF
TGTGCCAGCGGGACCAACAGGGCCGAGCAGTACTTC
>TRBJ1-4|TRBV4-3|-|-
CASSQGSAGPGYEKLFF
TGCGCCAGCAGCCAAGGGTCCGCAGGGCCGGGATATGAAAAACTGTTTTTT
>TRBJ2-1|TRBV4-3|-|-
CASSQTTGFSYEQFF
TGCGCCAGCAGCCAAACTACAGGGTTCTCCTACGAGCAGTTCTTC
>TRBJ2-5|TRBV4-2|-|-
CASSQEAHEQYF
TGTGCCAGCAGCCAAGAGGCGCATGAGCAGTACTTC
>TRBJ2-1|TRBV6-2/TRBV6-3|-|TRBD1
CASKPRGQGYNEQFF
TGTGCCAGCAAACCCCGGGGACAGGGATACAATGAGCAGTTCTTC
>TRBJ2-6|TRBV10-3|once|-
CAISESGFSGANVLTF
TGTGCCATCAGTGAGTCGGGCTTCTCTGGGGCCAACGTCCTGACTTTC
>TRBJ2-7|TRBV2|-|-
CASNPPAGGEQYF
TGTGCCAGCAATCCGCCGGCCGGGGGCGAGCAGTACTTC
>TRBJ1-1|TRBV9|-|-
CASSPGTSGLAEAFF
TGTGCCAGCAGCCCAGGGACATCTGGGCTTGCGGAAGCTTTCTTT
>TRBJ2-3|TRBV4-2|-|-
CASRETSTDTQYF
TGTGCCAGCAGGGAAACTAGCACAGATACGCAGTATTTT
>TRBJ2-5|TRBV20-1|-|-
CSAPRPPWGETQYF
TGCAGTGCCCCCCGACCTCCATGGGGGGAGACCCAGTACTTC
>TRBJ2-6|TRBV10-2|-|-
CASSAATAGANVLTF
TGCGCCAGCAGTGCGGCGACGGCTGGGGCCAACGTCCTGACTTTC
>TRBJ2-5|TRBV6-1|-|-
CASRVRGETQYF
TGTGCCAGCAGAGTCAGGGGTGAGACCCAGTACTTC
>TRBJ2-1|TRBV7-3|once|-
CASSLTPTGLSYNEQFF
TGTGCCAGCAGCTTAACCCCTACAGGGCTCTCCTACAATGAGCAGTTCTTC
>TRBJ2-1|TRBV5-1|-|-
CASSESRRMQFF
TGCGCCAGCAGCGAGAGCCGACGGATGCAGTTCTTC
>TRBJ2-7|TRBV7-4|-|-
CASSFCSRQGRARGQYF
TGTGCCAGCAGCTTTTGTTCTCGGCAGGGCCGTGCACGTGGGCAGTACTTC
>TRBJ2-5|TRBV29-1|-|-
CSVDDSPETQYF
TGCAGCGTGGACGATTCCCCAGAGACCCAGTACTTC
>TRBJ2-3|TRBV28|-|TRBD2
CASTSLAGGTDTQYF
TGTGCCAGCACATCTCTAGCGGGGGGCACAGATACGCAGTATTTT
>TRBJ2-7|TRBV28|-|-
CASSFGSGYRAPYEQYF
TGTGCCAGCAGTTTCGGTTCAGGCTACAGGGCGCCCTACGAGCAGTACTTC
>TRBJ1-2|TRBV14|-|TRBD1
CASSQTTGGAGGYTF
TGTGCCAGCAGCCAAACTACAGGGGGCGCGGGTGGCTACACCTTC
>TRBJ2-1|TRBV4-1|-|-
CASSQEASLSANEQFF
TGCGCCAGCAGCCAAGAGGCCAGTTTGTCTGCCAATGAGCAGTTCTTC
>TRBJ2-6|TRBV6-2/TRBV6-3|-|-
CASSYRGIPGANVLTF
TGTGCCAGCAGTTACCGCGGGATCCCTGGGGCCAACGTCCTGACTTTC
>TRBJ2-3|TRBV11-1|-|TRBD1
CASSTRTGFDTDTQYF
TGTGCCAGCAGCACCCGGACAGGGTTTGACACAGATACGCAGTATTTT
>TRBJ1-4|TRBV29-1|-|-
CSTCSGAGCEKLFF
TGCAGCACCTGCTCCGGGGCAGGGTGCGAAAAACTGTTTTTT
>TRBJ2-3|TRBV6-5|few|-
CASKTGISTDTQYF
TGTGCCAGCAAAACCGGGATTAGCACAGATACGCAGTATTTT
>TRBJ1-6|TRBV11-1|-|-
CASSVEGNNSPLHF
TGTGCCAGCAGCGTAGAAGGGAATAATTCACCCCTCCACTTT
>TRBJ2-1|TRBV20-1|-|-
CSVFRDGQFF
TGCAGTGTCTTCCGGGACGGCCAGTTCTTC
>TRBJ2-5|TRBV29-1|few|-
CSVEGRVGQETQYF
TGCAGCGTTGAAGGAAGGGTGGGCCAAGAGACCCAGTACTTC
>TRBJ2-3|TRBV28|-|-
CASSSKYGEPDTQYF
TGTGCCAGCAGTTCCAAATACGGGGAGCCAGATACGCAGTATTTT
>TRBJ1-5|TRBV6-1|-|-
CASSSPAEVSNQPQHF
TGTGCCAGCAGTTCCCCGGCGGAGGTTAGCAATCAGCCCCAGCATTTT